These 18 T cell receptor beta chains originate from one sample sequenced in a study of PD-1 blockade in classical Hodgkin lymphoma (dated by TCRdb to 2019 to 2021). The time point label of this sample denotes: cycle 1 day 1 (C1D1), immediately before nivolumab initiation. All trial patients had relapsed after autologous stem cell transplantation, with cohorts A, B and C differing in prior brentuximab vedotin exposure. The library was produced with the immunoSEQ multiplex PCR assay. TCRdb stores this immuneACCESS table with in-frame sequences only. Part of the clones is absent; in the studies checked, under half of the shortfall reflects unresolved V genes, and no reason is known for the rest. The sample contains 41,000 or so clones, more than 70% of them found a single time. The ten top clones hold 20% to 25% of the sample. Sequenced material: peripheral blood mononuclear cells (PBMCs), taken at baseline. These TCRs come from a human donor with classical Hodgkin lymphoma.

The rearrangement joins TRBV15 to TRBJ1-1; D unclear. The CDR3 totals 16 residues. Trimming pared 0 bases from V and 3 bases from J, leaving 14 bases between. Germline V gene lookup returns CDR1 LNHNV and CDR2 YYDKDF (reference sequence). Here the CDR3 reads CATSRDFWGEDTEAFF. The CDR3 DNA follows: TGTGCCACCAGCAGAGATTTCTGGGGTGAGGACACTGAAGCTTTCTTT.

The V gene is TRBV7-3, the J gene TRBJ2-3; D not certain. Germline V gives CDR1 SGHTA, CDR2 FQGTGA. The CDR3 is 12 residues long. Trimming shortened V by 6 bases and J by 2 bases, and 6 bases separated the two germline ends. CDR3 sequence (DNA): TGTGCCAGCAGTTACTCCACAGATACGCAGTATTTT. This translates into CASSYSTDTQYF.

The J gene is TRBJ2-7, the V gene TRBV19, with D unclear. CDR1 and CDR2 (germline): LNHDA, SQIVND (reference sequence). This CDR3 is 13 amino acids long. Trimming took off 5 bases at V and 2 bases at J, with 10 bases between the two ends. CDR3 region: CASSLRSTYEQYF. In DNA, the CDR3 is TGTGCCAGTAGTCTCAGGAGCACCTACGAGCAGTACTTC.

For this clone: Other nucleotide sequences in the sample specify the same CDR3. V usage is TRBV5-1 and J usage is TRBJ1-2; the D is unclear. The V and J ends lost 0 bases and 4 bases respectively, with 7 bases between them. Germline assignment: CDR1 SGHRS and CDR2 YFSETQ. This CDR3 comprises 13 residues. The CDR3, as DNA: TGCGCCAGCAGCTTGGGTCAGTCCTATGGCTACACCTTC. Protein product: CASSLGQSYGYTF.

This chain uses TRBV7-9 with TRBJ2-7, with 7 bases aligning to TRBD2. Germline CDR1 reads SEHNR; CDR2 reads FQNEAQ (reference sequence). Trimming cost V 5 bases and J 0 bases; bases outside gene matches: 10. CDR3 size: 16 residues. The CDR3 here is CASSLGTTLISYEQYF. CDR3 DNA: TGTGCCAGCAGCCTAGGGACTACTTTAATCTCCTACGAGCAGTACTTC.

The chain recombines TRBV5-3 with TRBJ2-1, with 8 positions matching TRBD2. TRBV5-3 is recorded as an ORF, its role being uncertain. V dropped 4 bases and J dropped 8; count of bases not matched to a gene: 20. This CDR3 spans 18 amino acids. The CDR3 region is CARSTKGGTSGEGHEQFF. Here the CDR3 DNA reads TGTGCCAGAAGCACCAAGGGGGGTACTAGCGGCGAGGGCCATGAGCAGTTCTTC.

The chain employs TRBV27 and TRBJ2-3; D unresolved. The CDR3 runs 15 residues. Germline lookup yields CDR1 MNHEY and CDR2 SMNVEV (reference sequence). Trimming cost V 3 bases and J 0 bases, with 10 bases left between them. The CDR3 nucleotides read TGTGCCAGCAGTTTCTCTGCGGACAGCACAGATACGCAGTATTTT. It yields the protein CASSFSADSTDTQYF.

The genes are TRBV7-3 and TRBJ2-7; 10 nucleotides line up with TRBD1. The germline CDR1 and CDR2 sequences are SGHTA and FQGTGA. This CDR3 contains 17 residues. Losses at the gene ends were 2 bases for V and 3 bases for J; bases not matched to a gene: 10. The CDR3 coding sequence is TGTGCCAGCAGCTTACGGGACGCCGGACAGGGGGGCTACGAGCAGTACTTC. As protein: CASSLRDAGQGGYEQYF.

The chain recombines TRBV23-1 with TRBJ1-3, with 8 bases that match TRBD1. TRBV23-1 counts as an open reading frame of uncertain function. V shed 7 bases and J 4 bases; nucleotides not matched to a gene: 18. This CDR3 comprises 18 residues. The CDR3 DNA follows: TGCGCCAGCACGAAACCAGGGGGCGCGCGGGTGGGGGGAAACACCATATATTTT. This sequence encodes CASTKPGGARVGGNTIYF.

The rearrangement links TRBV29-1 to TRBJ2-1, with D unclear. Looked up from germline, CDR1 is SQVTM and CDR2 is ANQGSEA. CDR3 length equals 12 residues. Trimming removed 0 bases at V and 15 bases at J, with 15 bases between. CDR3 region: CSVEELGSSAFF. CDR3 in DNA: TGCAGCGTTGAAGAGCTGGGCTCTTCGGCGTTCTTC.

The chain combines TRBV6-1 with TRBJ1-2, with D hard to call. Trimming pared 3 bases from V and 4 bases from J, leaving 9 bases between. Germline loops: CDR1 MNHNS, CDR2 SASEGT. CDR3 length equals 13 residues. CDR3 amino acids: CASSESETYGYTF. The CDR3 DNA is TGTGCCAGCAGTGAGTCAGAGACCTATGGCTACACCTTC.

This clone was seen only once. The gene calls are TRBV7-2 and TRBJ2-7; 15 nucleotides match TRBD2. This CDR3 is 17 amino acids long. Germline loops: CDR1 SGHTA, CDR2 FQGNSA. The V segment lost 3 bases and the J segment 0 bases; nucleotides outside the gene matches: 3. CDR3 in DNA: TGTGCCAGCAGCTTGGGACTAGCGGGAGGACTCTCCTACGAGCAGTACTTC. This codes for CASSLGLAGGLSYEQYF.

This chain links TRBV6-1 with TRBJ2-6, with D hard to call. The CDR3 spans 17 residues. V was cut by 3 bases and J by 0 bases, with 12 bases left in between. From germline, CDR1 is MNHNS and CDR2 SASEGT. The CDR3 bases are TGTGCCAGCAGTGACTTCGGACCTCGCTCTGGGGCCAACGTCCTGACTTTC. Protein product: CASSDFGPRSGANVLTF.

This chain uses TRBV10-3 with TRBJ1-5; D gene uncertain. The CDR3 is 14 residues long. Germline V gene sequence: CDR1 ENHRY, CDR2 SYGVKD. Trimming removed 0 bases at V and 2 bases at J, with 5 bases between. Written as DNA, the CDR3 is TGTGCCATCAGTGAGTCGACCCGCAATCAGCCCCAGCATTTT. Amino acid sequence: CAISESTRNQPQHF.

This chain connects TRBV29-1 to TRBJ2-1, with D perhaps being TRBD1 or TRBD2 (5 bases each). The CDR3 extends over 13 amino acids. Looked up from germline, CDR1 is SQVTM and CDR2 is ANQGSEA. The V and J ends lost 7 bases and 0 bases respectively, with 10 bases between them. CDR3 DNA: TGCAGCGGGGGACGATACTCCTACAATGAGCAGTTCTTC. Translating gives CSGGRYSYNEQFF.

The V gene is TRBV15, the J gene TRBJ2-1, with D perhaps matching TRBD1 (6 bases). V lost 3 bases, J lost 7 bases, and 10 bases lay in between. This CDR3 spans 13 amino acids. Per germline, CDR1 LNHNV and CDR2 YYDKDF (reference sequence). The CDR3 region has the DNA TGTGCCACCAGCAGTTTGAGGGGGAATGAGCAGTTCTTC. It encodes CATSSLRGNEQFF.

This clone occurred once. The chain links TRBV9 to TRBJ2-6, with D possibly called TRBD1 or TRBD2 (5 bases each). The CDR3 is 17 residues long. Trimming shortened V by 0 bases and J by 0 bases, and 10 bases separated the two germline ends. Germline V gene lookup returns CDR1 SGDLS and CDR2 YYNGEE. The CDR3, as DNA: TGTGCCAGCAGCGTAGCGGGACCCAACTCTGGGGCCAACGTCCTGACTTTC. This encodes CASSVAGPNSGANVLTF. Filled out from reference TRBV9 and TRBJ2-6, the complete variable domain reads DSGVTQTPKHLITATGQRVTLRCSPRSGDLSVYWYQQSLDQGLQFLIQYYNGEERAKGNILERFSAQQFPDLHSELNLSSLELGDSALYFCASSVAGPNSGANVLTFGAGSRLTVL.

The CDR3 is CASSPDTTGTSGRAWSSYEQYF. CDR3 DNA sequence: TGTGCCAGCAGTCCCGACACAACCGGGACTAGCGGGAGGGCCTGGAGCTCCTACGAGCAGTACTTC. The rearrangement joins TRBV28 to TRBJ2-7; 16 bases are a match to TRBD2. The CDR3 consists of 22 residues. CDR1 and CDR2 (germline): MDHEN, SYDVKM. V shed 5 bases and J 0 bases; nucleotides not matched to a gene: 19. The whole variable domain, filled in from reference TRBV28 and TRBJ2-7, reads DVKVTQSSRYLVKRTGEKVFLECVQDMDHENMFWYRQDPGLGLRLIYFSYDVKMKEKGDIPEGYSVSREKKERFSLILESASTNQTSMYLCASSPDTTGTSGRAWSSYEQYFGPGTRLTVT.